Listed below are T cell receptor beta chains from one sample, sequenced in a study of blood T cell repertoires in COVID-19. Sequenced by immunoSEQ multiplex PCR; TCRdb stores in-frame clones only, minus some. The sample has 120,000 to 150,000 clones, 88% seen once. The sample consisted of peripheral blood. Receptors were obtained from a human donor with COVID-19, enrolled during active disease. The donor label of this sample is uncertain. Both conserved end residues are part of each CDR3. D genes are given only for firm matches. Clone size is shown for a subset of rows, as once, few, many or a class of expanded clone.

CDR3 protein: CATSRVGTGGNYGYTF; CDR3 DNA: TGTGCCACCAGCAGAGTAGGAACAGGGGGCAACTATGGCTACACCTTC; J gene: TRBJ1-2; V gene: TRBV15; clone size: .; D gene: TRBD1
CDR3 protein: CAWAGVWTGRVGNTIYF; CDR3 DNA: TGTGCCTGGGCCGGGGTATGGACAGGCCGGGTAGGGAACACCATATATTTT; J gene: TRBJ1-3; V gene: TRBV30; clone size: .; D gene: TRBD1
CDR3 protein: CASSPTDPGINQPQHF; CDR3 DNA: TGTGCCAGCAGCCCGACAGATCCAGGGATCAATCAGCCCCAGCATTTT; J gene: TRBJ1-5; V gene: TRBV16; clone size: .; D gene: .
CDR3 protein: CAIRQFHNQPQHF; CDR3 DNA: TGTGCCATCAGACAGTTCCACAATCAGCCCCAGCATTTT; J gene: TRBJ1-5; V gene: TRBV10-3; clone size: .; D gene: .
CDR3 protein: CASSEFGSQETQYF; CDR3 DNA: TGTGCCAGCAGTGAATTTGGCAGCCAAGAGACCCAGTACTTC; J gene: TRBJ2-5; V gene: TRBV6-1; clone size: .; D gene: .
CDR3 protein: CASSFRTSGNEAYEQYF; CDR3 DNA: TGTGCCAGCAGCTTCCGGACTAGCGGGAATGAGGCCTACGAGCAGTACTTC; J gene: TRBJ2-7; V gene: TRBV7-9; clone size: once; D gene: TRBD2
CDR3 protein: CASSEGTGNYEQYF; CDR3 DNA: TGTGCCAGCAGTGAGGGGACAGGGAATTACGAGCAGTACTTC; J gene: TRBJ2-7; V gene: TRBV6-1; clone size: once; D gene: TRBD1
CDR3 protein: CASSLGGGKETQYF; CDR3 DNA: TGTGCCAGCAGCTTAGGCGGGGGAAAAGAGACCCAGTACTTC; J gene: TRBJ2-5; V gene: TRBV13; clone size: .; D gene: .
CDR3 protein: CASSPRQGGVYEQYF; CDR3 DNA: TGTGCCAGCAGCCCCAGACAGGGAGGTGTCTACGAGCAGTACTTC; J gene: TRBJ2-7; V gene: TRBV7-9; clone size: .; D gene: .
CDR3 protein: CASSSGQGAENTEAFF; CDR3 DNA: TGTGCCAGCAGCTCCGGACAGGGGGCCGAGAACACTGAAGCTTTCTTT; J gene: TRBJ1-1; V gene: TRBV6-2/TRBV6-3; clone size: once; D gene: TRBD1
CDR3 protein: CASRGQGAAYTF; CDR3 DNA: TGTGCCAGCAGGGGACAGGGGGCCGCCTACACCTTC; J gene: TRBJ1-2; V gene: TRBV12-3/TRBV12-4; clone size: .; D gene: TRBD1
CDR3 protein: CASSGGSSQETQYF; CDR3 DNA: TGCGCCAGCAGCGGGGGCAGTTCCCAAGAGACCCAGTACTTC; J gene: TRBJ2-5; V gene: TRBV5-1; clone size: .; D gene: .
CDR3 protein: CASSQERGIEAFF; CDR3 DNA: TGTGCCAGCAGCCAAGAAAGGGGCATTGAAGCTTTCTTT; J gene: TRBJ1-1; V gene: TRBV4-2; clone size: few; D gene: .
CDR3 protein: CASSHPPGNTEAFF; CDR3 DNA: TGCGCCAGCAGCCATCCCCCGGGGAACACTGAAGCTTTCTTT; J gene: TRBJ1-1; V gene: TRBV4-1; clone size: .; D gene: .
CDR3 protein: CASSRELMNTEAFF; CDR3 DNA: TGTGCCAGCAGCCGTGAGCTTATGAACACTGAAGCTTTCTTT; J gene: TRBJ1-1; V gene: TRBV5-6; clone size: .; D gene: .
CDR3 protein: CASRRVKGAVGELFF; CDR3 DNA: TGTGCCAGCAGGAGGGTAAAGGGGGCGGTCGGGGAGCTGTTTTTT; J gene: TRBJ2-2; V gene: TRBV6-4; clone size: .; D gene: TRBD1
CDR3 protein: CASRQGMVNEQFF; CDR3 DNA: TGTGCCAGCCGACAGGGCATGGTCAATGAGCAGTTCTTC; J gene: TRBJ2-1; V gene: TRBV27; clone size: .; D gene: TRBD1
CDR3 protein: CSASRDTQETQYF; CDR3 DNA: TGCAGTGCTAGTCGGGACACACAAGAGACCCAGTACTTC; J gene: TRBJ2-5; V gene: TRBV20-1; clone size: .; D gene: .
CDR3 protein: CASSPFGYGYTF; CDR3 DNA: TGTGCCAGCAGCCCTTTCGGCTATGGCTACACCTTC; J gene: TRBJ1-2; V gene: TRBV7-9; clone size: .; D gene: .
CDR3 protein: CASSRGTRNEKLFF; CDR3 DNA: TGTGCCAGCAGCCGCGGGACGCGGAATGAAAAACTGTTTTTT; J gene: TRBJ1-4; V gene: TRBV3-1/TRBV3-2; clone size: .; D gene: .
CDR3 protein: CASSTRGDQETQYF; CDR3 DNA: TGTGCCAGCAGTACCCGCGGTGACCAAGAGACCCAGTACTTC; J gene: TRBJ2-5; V gene: TRBV7-3; clone size: .; D gene: .
CDR3 protein: CSADGPYEQYF; CDR3 DNA: TGCAGTGCTGATGGGCCCTACGAGCAGTACTTC; J gene: TRBJ2-7; V gene: TRBV20-1; clone size: .; D gene: .
CDR3 protein: CASKGQGDQPQHF; CDR3 DNA: TGTGCCAGTAAAGGACAGGGGGATCAGCCCCAGCATTTT; J gene: TRBJ1-5; V gene: TRBV19; clone size: .; D gene: TRBD1
CDR3 protein: CASSLARVSQETQYF; CDR3 DNA: TGTGCCAGCAGCTTGGCCCGAGTCTCGCAAGAGACCCAGTACTTC; J gene: TRBJ2-5; V gene: TRBV5-6; clone size: .; D gene: .
CDR3 protein: CATTLAGVNEQFF; CDR3 DNA: TGTGCCACAACTTTAGCGGGAGTGAATGAGCAGTTCTTC; J gene: TRBJ2-1; V gene: TRBV7-9; clone size: .; D gene: TRBD2
CDR3 protein: CASTLTGTGTGSPLHF; CDR3 DNA: TGTGCCAGTACCCTAACCGGGACAGGGACTGGATCACCCCTCCACTTT; J gene: TRBJ1-6; V gene: TRBV19; clone size: .; D gene: TRBD1